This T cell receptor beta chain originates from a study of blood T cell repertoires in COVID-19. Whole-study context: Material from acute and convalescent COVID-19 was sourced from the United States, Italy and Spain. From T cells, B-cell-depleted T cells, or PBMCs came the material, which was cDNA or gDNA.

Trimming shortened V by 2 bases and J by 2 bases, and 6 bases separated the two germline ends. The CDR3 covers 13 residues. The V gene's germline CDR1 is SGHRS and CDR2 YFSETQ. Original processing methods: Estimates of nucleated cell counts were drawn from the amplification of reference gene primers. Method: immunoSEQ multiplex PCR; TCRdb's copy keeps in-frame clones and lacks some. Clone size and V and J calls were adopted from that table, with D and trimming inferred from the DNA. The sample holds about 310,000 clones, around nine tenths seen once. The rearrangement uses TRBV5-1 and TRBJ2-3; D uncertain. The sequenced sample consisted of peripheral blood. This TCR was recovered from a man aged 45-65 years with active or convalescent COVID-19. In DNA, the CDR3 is TGCGCCAGCAGCTTACAGAACACAGATACGCAGTATTTT. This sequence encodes CASSLQNTDTQYF. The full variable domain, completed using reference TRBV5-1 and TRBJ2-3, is KAGVTQTPRYLIKTRGQQVTLSCSPISGHRSVSWYQQTPGQGLQFLFEYFSETQRNKGNFPGRFSGRQFSNSRSEMNVSTLELGDSALYLCASSLQNTDTQYFGPGTRLTVL.